The 24 T cell receptor beta chains listed next were all sequenced from one sample in a study of blood T cells in healthy people across ages. Combining a sample-barcoded 5' primer with a J-beta primer mix, a second PCR ran for 7 to 11 cycles. Each CDR3 protein is one row after TCRdb ran MiXCR on the 5' RACE reads. The data contain about 1.4 million distinct CDR3 sequences, 45% to 70% of them singletons. The sample was blood. These TCRs come from a man aged 18-30 years in good health.

This rearrangement joins TRBV2 to TRBJ2-3, with 11 bases aligning to TRBD2. Germline CDR1 is SNHLY and CDR2 is FYNNEI. The CDR3 extends over 16 amino acids. V shed 6 bases and J 3 bases; nucleotides not matched to a gene: 8. CDR3 loop: CASRRTTSGVTDTQYF. CDR3 nucleotides: TGTGCCAGCAGACGGACGACTAGCGGGGTAACAGATACGCAGTATTTT.

V and J are TRBV4-1 and TRBJ2-3; 8 bases match TRBD1. The J segment lost 5 bases and the V segment lost 0 bases, leaving 4 bases of the junction unmatched. From germline, CDR1 is MGHRA and CDR2 YSYEKL. The CDR3 sequence is 15 residues long. CDR3 sequence (DNA): TGCGCCAGCAGCCAAGATCAGGGGGCGCAAGATACGCAGTATTTT. Translation gives CASSQDQGAQDTQYF.

J is TRBJ2-7 and V is TRBV7-2, with D possibly being TRBD2 (6 bases). Germline V gene data show CDR1 as SGHTA and CDR2 as FQGNSA. Trimming stripped 1 base from V and 2 bases from J, with 21 bases between. The CDR3 is 18 residues long. The CDR3 loop is CASSLVAGRSSLTYEQYF. The CDR3, as DNA: TGTGCCAGCAGCTTAGTGGCGGGACGCAGCTCACTAACCTACGAGCAGTACTTC.

The chain links TRBV3-1 to TRBJ2-1; TRBD2 is a possible D gene (6 bases). V lost 0 bases and J 0 bases, leaving 9 bases between the germline ends. Germline V CDR1 and CDR2: LGHDT, YNNKEL (reference sequence). The CDR3 sequence is 16 residues long. The CDR3 DNA reads as TGTGCCAGCAGCCAAGATGCGGGGCTCTCCTACAATGAGCAGTTCTTC. Translated, it gives CASSQDAGLSYNEQFF.

The chain has TRBV7-2 and TRBJ2-1; 14 nucleotides line up with TRBD2. Trimming removed 5 bases from V and 3 bases from J; junction bases left unmatched: 9. The CDR3 length is 18 residues. CDR1 and CDR2 (germline): SGHTA, FQGNSA. The CDR3 here is CASSLGTSGRGGYNEQFF. As DNA, the CDR3 is TGTGCCAGCAGCCTCGGGACTAGCGGGAGAGGGGGCTACAATGAGCAGTTCTTC.

This sequence joins TRBV20-1 and TRBJ2-1; tentatively, D is TRBD2 (5 bases). The J call may not be correct, given that the DNA end is closer to TRBJ2-7. The CDR3 sequence is 12 residues long. Germline CDR1 and CDR2: DFQATT and SNEGSKA (reference sequence). The CDR3 DNA is TGCAGTGCTTGGCGGGCCTCCTACGAGCAGTACTTC. It translates to CSAWRASYEQYF.

The gene calls are TRBV6-6 and TRBJ1-5, with TRBD1 matching over 8 bases. The CDR3 has 15 amino acids. V was pared by 0 bases and J by 6 bases, with 4 bases of the junction left unmatched. Germline V gene data show CDR1 as MNHNY and CDR2 as SVGAGI (reference sequence). CDR3 nucleotide sequence: TGTGCCAGCAGTTACTCGGACAGGGAAGGTCAGCCCCAGCATTTT. Encoded protein: CASSYSDREGQPQHF.

V and J are TRBV20-1 and TRBJ2-4, with TRBD1 matching 7 bases. The end of the DNA aligns better with TRBJ2-7, so the J call may be wrong. This CDR3 has 15 residues. Germline V gene lookup returns CDR1 DFQATT and CDR2 SNEGSKA (reference sequence). In nucleotides, the CDR3 is TGCAGTGCCCTTAACTACAGGGGAGAGAGGAACGAGCAGTACTTC. It specifies CSALNYRGERNEQYF.

The chain carries TRBV20-1 and TRBJ2-1; D is uncertain. Per germline, CDR1 DFQATT and CDR2 SNEGSKA (reference sequence). The CDR3 sequence is 16 residues long. The V end was cut by 3 bases, the J end by 2 bases, with 17 bases between. Written as DNA, the CDR3 is TGCAGTGCTAGTCTCGGACCGCTCAAAACCTACAATGAGCAGTTCTTC. Protein: CSASLGPLKTYNEQFF.

This clonotype was observed a handful of times. The chain couples TRBV5-1 to TRBJ1-2; D is possibly TRBD1 (5 bases). This CDR3 is built from 13 residues. Germline CDR1 is SGHRS and CDR2 is YFSETQ. V lost 3 bases, J lost 8 bases, and 14 bases lay in between. The CDR3 DNA is TGCGCCAGCAGCTCGACAGTGTTGGACGGCTACACCTTC. This encodes CASSSTVLDGYTF.

This clonotype showed up just a few times. The rearrangement uses TRBV7-9 and TRBJ1-4, with a tentative D call TRBD1 (6 bases). Between the trimmed V and J ends, which lost 4 bases and 8 bases, there was a span of 32 bases. Per germline, CDR1 SEHNR and CDR2 FQNEAQ (reference sequence). CDR3 length: 20 residues. CDR3 DNA sequence: TGTGCCAGCAGCTGGCCACACAGGCCGTATCCAGGGGCAGGAGAGGAAAAACTGTTTTTT. Translating it yields CASSWPHRPYPGAGEEKLFF.

This sequence joins TRBV10-3 and TRBJ2-2; D may be TRBD1 (6 bases). The CDR3 contains 12 residues. Deletions cut 6 bases from V and 6 bases from J, with 8 bases between. Germline V CDR1 and CDR2: ENHRY, SYGVKD. The CDR3 is CAISPGAGELFF. As DNA, the CDR3 is TGTGCCATCAGCCCAGGGGCCGGGGAGCTGTTTTTT.

The chain recombines TRBV6-5 with TRBJ2-1; D gene uncertain. The DNA end lines up better with TRBJ2-7; the J call may be wrong. The germline CDR1 and CDR2 sequences are MNHEY and SVGAGI. The CDR3 totals 16 residues. Written as DNA, the CDR3 is TGTGCCAGCAGTTATAGGTGGAGTGGGTCCTACAATGAGCAGTACTTC. This encodes CASSYRWSGSYNEQYF.

This clonotype came up once. The rearrangement links TRBV5-6 to TRBJ1-1, with D uncertain. This CDR3 region has 15 residues. Germline lookup yields CDR1 SGHDT and CDR2 YYEEEE. Trimming shortened V by 6 bases and J by 1 base, and 16 bases separated the two germline ends. The CDR3 protein is CASTLITEGNTEAFF. The CDR3 nucleotides read TGTGCCAGCACCCTGATAACGGAGGGGAACACTGAAGCTTTCTTT.

V and J are TRBV15 and TRBJ2-3; D is possibly TRBD2 (5 bases). This CDR3 comprises 15 residues. Looked up from germline, CDR1 is LNHNV and CDR2 is YYDKDF (reference sequence). The V gene lost 5 bases and the J gene lost 2 bases, with 14 bases spanning the gap. The CDR3: CATSPGRVITDTQYF. CDR3 DNA: TGTGCCACCAGCCCCGGGCGGGTAATCACAGATACGCAGTATTTT.

The genes are TRBV7-9 and TRBJ1-2; D is unresolved. The germline V gene has CDR1 SEHNR and CDR2 FQNEAQ (reference sequence). This CDR3 region has 13 residues. Between the trimmed V and J ends, which lost 3 bases and 8 bases, there was a span of 13 bases. The CDR3 DNA follows: TGTGCCAGCAGCTTGGTAGGGTCGGAGGGCTACACCTTC. Residues: CASSLVGSEGYTF.

V and J are TRBV7-9 and TRBJ1-1, with TRBD1 matching 7 bases. This CDR3 has 14 residues. Germline loops: CDR1 SEHNR, CDR2 FQNEAQ (reference sequence). V trimming: 5 bases; J trimming: 2 bases; junction bases outside the gene matches: 5. CDR3 coding DNA: TGTGCCAGCAGCGCCCGGGACAGCAACACTGAAGCTTTCTTT. It encodes CASSARDSNTEAFF.

The chain employs TRBV29-1 and TRBJ2-3; 7 bases line up with TRBD2. V lost 6 bases and J lost 5; bases outside the gene matches: 8. The CDR3 covers 13 residues. CDR1 is SQVTM and CDR2 is ANQGSEA in the germline V gene. The CDR3 region has the DNA TGCAGCGTGCCCGGGACTATTCTAGATACGCAGTATTTT. Translating it yields CSVPGTILDTQYF.

This clonotype was seen only once. The rearrangement joins TRBV2 to TRBJ1-5; no clear D gene. The CDR3 is 14 residues long. Germline-derived CDR1 and CDR2 are SNHLY and FYNNEI. Trimming left V 5 bases short and J 5 bases short, with 13 bases between. Here the CDR3 reads CASSPFIGDQPQHF. The CDR3, as DNA: TGTGCCAGCAGTCCCTTTATCGGGGATCAGCCCCAGCATTTT.

The chain carries TRBV5-1 and TRBJ2-5, with 9 bases matching TRBD1. The DNA matches TRBJ2-7 better at its end, which makes the J call doubtful. Germline CDR1 SGHRS, CDR2 YFSETQ. The length of the CDR3 is 16 residues. As DNA, the CDR3 is TGCGCCAGCAGCTTGGAGGGGACAGGGATGACCTACGAGCAGTACTTC. This encodes CASSLEGTGMTYEQYF.

The CDR3 nucleotides are TGTGCCAGCAGCTCTGTGGAAAATTTCTGGGACACTGAAGCTTTCTTT. As protein: CASSSVENFWDTEAFF. The chain uses TRBV7-9 and TRBJ1-1; D is unclear. The germline V gene has CDR1 SEHNR and CDR2 FQNEAQ (reference sequence). This CDR3 contains 16 residues. Trimming stripped 4 bases from V and 3 bases from J, with 18 bases between.

Worth noting for this clonotype: Since a much larger clone is just one base distant, this may be a read error. This chain uses TRBV6-1 with TRBJ2-4, with TRBD2 matching 8 bases. J gave up 3 bases and V 6 bases, and 7 bases lay outside the gene matches. In germline, CDR1 is MNHNS, CDR2 SASEGT. This CDR3 has 15 amino acids. The CDR3 DNA reads TGTGCCAGCAGGGACCAGGGACTAGTCAAAAACATTCAGTACTTC. It is translated as CASRDQGLVKNIQYF.

The rearrangement links TRBV20-1 to TRBJ2-7, with a possible D match to TRBD1 (5 bases). CDR3 length: 11 amino acids. The germline CDR1 and CDR2 sequences are DFQATT and SNEGSKA (reference sequence). Trimming took 5 bases from V and 2 from J, leaving 7 bases between them. CDR3 nucleotide sequence: TGCAGTGCTCAGGGCGCCTACGAGCAGTACTTC. This translates into CSAQGAYEQYF.

The J gene is TRBJ2-1, the V gene TRBV5-5, with D possibly matching TRBD2 (5 bases). The CDR3 is 12 amino acids. The germline V and J ends were trimmed by 2 bases and 9 bases, with 9 bases remaining between them. Germline CDR1 is SGHKS and CDR2 is YYEKEE (reference sequence). The CDR3 here is CASSFSLAEQFF. The CDR3 DNA reads as TGTGCCAGCAGCTTTTCCCTAGCTGAGCAGTTCTTC.